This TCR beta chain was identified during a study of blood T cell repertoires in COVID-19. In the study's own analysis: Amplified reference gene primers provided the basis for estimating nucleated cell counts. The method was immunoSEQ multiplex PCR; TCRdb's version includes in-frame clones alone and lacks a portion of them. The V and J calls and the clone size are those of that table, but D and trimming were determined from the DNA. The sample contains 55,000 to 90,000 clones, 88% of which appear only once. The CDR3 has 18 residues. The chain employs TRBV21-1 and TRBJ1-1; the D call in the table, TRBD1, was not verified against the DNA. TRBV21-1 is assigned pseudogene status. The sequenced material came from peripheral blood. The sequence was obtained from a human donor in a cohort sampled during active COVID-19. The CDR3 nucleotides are TGTGCCAGCAGCAAATTGGGACAGGGGGCGCGGGGTAACACTGAAGCTTTCTTT. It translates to CASSKLGQGARGNTEAFF.